This T cell receptor beta chain is drawn from a study of T-cell reconstitution after alpha-beta-depleted transplantation in children. V shed 4 bases and J shed 2 bases, with 11 bases lying between them. The length of the CDR3 is 13 residues. Germline V gives CDR1 SQVTM, CDR2 ANQGSEA. Unique molecular identifiers were used in preparing the TCRbeta library. TCRdb redid the calling of the PCR reads with MiXCR, one entry per CDR3 protein. In the table there are some 500,000 distinct CDR3 sequences, approximately 29% of which are singletons. There are a few counts of this clonotype. The source was PBMCs from the stem cell graft donor, collected from the stem cell graft. This receptor was identified in a human donor who donated a stem cell graft to a child with aplastic anemia. This chain connects TRBV29-1 to TRBJ1-2; D not certain. This CDR3 reads CSVGGHANYGYTF. The CDR3 DNA sequence: TGCAGCGTTGGGGGTCACGCAAACTATGGCTACACCTTC.